A single sample is the source of the 17 T cell receptor beta chains below, sequenced in a study of T-cell memory formation after mild COVID-19. TCRdb analysed the 5' RACE reads with MiXCR anew, one entry per CDR3 protein. The table shows some 450,000 distinct CDR3 sequences, with approximately 18% occurring only once. The sequenced sample was PBMCs or a T cell subset sorted from them (not recorded which). The receptors here all came from a man younger than 35 who had mild COVID-19 (a few samples of this study predate the infection). Cell type and time point are not known.

In this sample, this clonotype turned up a few times. The chain combines TRBV7-9 with TRBJ2-2; D is uncertain. CDR1 is SEHNR and CDR2 is FQNEAQ in the germline V gene (reference sequence). The V end lost 10 bases, the J end lost 6 bases, and 21 bases lay between the germline ends. This CDR3 contains 15 residues. As DNA, the CDR3 is TGTGCCACCAGAAACGGGTGGGGTCTCGCCGGGGAGCTGTTTTTT. It translates to CATRNGWGLAGELFF. The entire variable domain, with the rest obtained from reference TRBV7-9 and TRBJ2-2, is as follows: DTGVSQNPRHKITKRGQNVTFRCDPISEHNRLYWYRQTLGQGPEFLTYFQNEAQLEKSRLLSDRFSAERPKGSFSTLEIQRTEQGDSAMYLCATRNGWGLAGELFFGEGSRLTVL.

This clonotype appeared a single time. The chain combines TRBV27 with TRBJ2-7; D is ambiguous. The V gene lost 4 bases and the J gene lost 6 bases, with 19 bases spanning the gap. Germline values: CDR1 MNHEY, CDR2 SMNVEV (reference sequence). The length of the CDR3 is 15 residues. The CDR3 DNA sequence: TGTGCCAGCAGTTCGGACCTTAGCCATGACGGCGAGCAGTACTTC. It encodes CASSSDLSHDGEQYF.

The sample holds many counts of this clonotype. This chain links TRBV7-8 with TRBJ1-2; 8 positions agree with TRBD1. V lost 2 bases to trimming and J lost 4 bases; unmatched junction nucleotides: 3. CDR1 is SGHVS and CDR2 is FQNEAQ in the germline V gene. The CDR3 extends over 14 amino acids. The DNA for the CDR3 is TGTGCCAGCAGCTTACAGGGGGCCGGCTATGGCTACACCTTC. As protein: CASSLQGAGYGYTF.

The chain joins TRBV5-8 to TRBJ2-3; 9 bases align to TRBD2. The CDR3 has 16 residues. Germline values: CDR1 SGHTS, CDR2 YDEGEE. Trimming at V came to 6 bases and at J to 6 bases, leaving 14 bases not matched to a gene. The CDR3 DNA reads TGTGCCAGCACAAAGCGGGGGGCCACCCTTCGGGATACGCAGTATTTT. This sequence encodes CASTKRGATLRDTQYF.

This clonotype was observed a handful of times. This chain links TRBV7-9 with TRBJ2-6, with no clear D. The CDR3 has 16 residues. CDR1 SEHNR and CDR2 FQNEAQ come from the germline V gene (reference sequence). V was clipped by 0 bases and J by 2 bases, with 8 bases between them. As DNA, the CDR3 is TGTGCCAGCAGCTTAGCCCATACGACTGGGGCCAACGTCCTGACTTTC. Its protein product is CASSLAHTTGANVLTF.

Concerning this clonotype: The junction departs from the called germline gene at one end, perhaps through a read error. The rearrangement uses TRBV7-6 and TRBJ1-5; no clear D gene. CDR3 size: 14 residues. Per germline, CDR1 SGHVS and CDR2 FNYEAQ. The CDR3 DNA reads as TGTGCCAGCAGCTCCCCTGGGGATAATCAGCCCCATCATTTT. Protein sequence: CASSSPGDNQPHHF.

This clonotype turned up a few times. CDR3: CSAEIAGANNEQFF. CDR3 bases: TGCAGCGCGGAAATAGCGGGGGCAAACAATGAGCAGTTCTTC. V and J are TRBV29-1 and TRBJ2-1; 9 bases fit TRBD2. Germline loops: CDR1 SQVTM, CDR2 ANQGSEA. This CDR3 is 14 amino acids long. Losses at the gene ends were 7 bases for V and 5 bases for J; bases not matched to a gene: 9.

The sample holds a few counts of this clonotype. The rearrangement uses TRBV5-3 and TRBJ1-4; D ambiguous. TRBV5-3 is identified as an open reading frame with a role that is uncertain. V lost 4 bases, J lost 11 bases, and 18 bases lay in between. The CDR3 spans 14 residues. CDR3 amino acids: CARSPDGIMRKLFF. The CDR3 DNA reads as TGTGCCAGAAGCCCGGACGGAATAATGAGGAAACTGTTTTTT.

The sample holds one count of this clonotype. The chain is built from TRBV7-8 and TRBJ2-1; D ambiguous. The germline V and J ends were trimmed by 5 bases and 5 bases, with 16 bases remaining between them. CDR1 and CDR2 (germline): SGHVS, FQNEAQ. The CDR3 runs to 15 residues. The CDR3 reads CASSQEWRRDNEQFF. The CDR3 region has the DNA TGTGCCAGCAGCCAGGAGTGGCGTAGGGACAATGAGCAGTTCTTC. Full variable domain (rest looked up from reference TRBV7-8 and TRBJ2-1): GAGVSQSPRYKVAKRGQDVALRCDPISGHVSLFWYQQALGQGPEFLTYFQNEAQLDKSGLPSDRFFAERPEGSVSTLKIQRTQQEDSAVYLCASSQEWRRDNEQFFGPGTRLTVL.

The chain links TRBV5-1 to TRBJ2-3, with 11 positions matching TRBD2. The CDR3 runs to 15 residues. The junction had 7 bases not matched to a gene; V was cut back by 4 bases and J by 6 bases. Germline V CDR1 and CDR2: SGHRS, YFSETQ. The CDR3 DNA reads as TGCGCCAGCAGCCCTGGGACTAGCGGTCGGGATACGCAGTATTTT. Protein product: CASSPGTSGRDTQYF.

The rearrangement joins TRBV6-2 or TRBV6-3 to TRBJ2-1, with D hard to call. Deletions cut 0 bases from V and 5 bases from J, with 8 bases between. From germline, CDR1 is MNHEY and CDR2 SVGEGT. This CDR3 is 14 amino acids long. CDR3 region: CASSYSSPDNEQFF. The CDR3 DNA reads as TGTGCCAGCAGTTACTCGAGTCCAGACAATGAGCAGTTCTTC.

The table lists this clonotype with a few counts. The chain links TRBV29-1 to TRBJ1-1, with a possible D match to TRBD1 (6 bases). Deletions cut 0 bases from V and 4 bases from J, with 15 bases between. CDR1 and CDR2 (germline): SQVTM, ANQGSEA. This CDR3 spans 15 amino acids. CDR3 in DNA: TGCAGCGTTGAAGATCTCCAGGGGAACGCCACTGAAGCTTTCTTT. Its translation: CSVEDLQGNATEAFF.

The chain is built from TRBV28 and TRBJ2-6, with a tentative D call TRBD2 (5 bases). The CDR3 contains 18 residues. CDR1 and CDR2 (germline): MDHEN, SYDVKM. V shed 1 base and J shed 1 base, with 14 bases lying between them. The CDR3 nucleotides are TGTGCCAGCAGTTTATTGGGCTCGGGGTTTTCTGGGGCCAACGTCCTGACTTTC. It is translated as CASSLLGSGFSGANVLTF. Supplemented by reference TRBV28 and TRBJ2-6, the full variable domain reads DVKVTQSSRYLVKRTGEKVFLECVQDMDHENMFWYRQDPGLGLRLIYFSYDVKMKEKGDIPEGYSVSREKKERFSLILESASTNQTSMYLCASSLLGSGFSGANVLTFGAGSRLTVL.

This clonotype turned up a few times. V usage is TRBV5-1 and J usage is TRBJ2-5, with 7 bases identical to TRBD1. The CDR3 totals 16 residues. Per germline, CDR1 SGHRS and CDR2 YFSETQ. The V and J ends lost 4 bases and 4 bases, in that order; junction bases with no gene match: 13. CDR3 in amino acids: CASSRSPGSGGETQYF. The CDR3 nucleotides read TGCGCCAGCAGCCGTTCCCCGGGGTCAGGGGGAGAGACCCAGTACTTC.

The CDR3 nucleotides read TGTGCCAGCAGCCAAGATACGGAGACCCAGTACTTC. Residues: CASSQDTETQYF. The chain carries TRBV4-2 and TRBJ2-5; D not certain. Germline V lookup: CDR1 LGHNA, CDR2 YNFKEQ. The CDR3 has 12 amino acids. Trimming removed 0 bases at V and 5 bases at J, with 4 bases between.

This clonotype came up many times. The rearrangement links TRBV7-2 to TRBJ2-1, with 11 bases fitting TRBD2. This CDR3 has 15 amino acids. Germline loops: CDR1 SGHTA, CDR2 FQGNSA. The ends lost 5 bases at V and 7 bases at J; junction bases unmatched: 7. The CDR3 is CASSTWTSGRNEQFF. The CDR3 coding sequence is TGTGCCAGCAGCACGTGGACTAGCGGGCGTAATGAGCAGTTCTTC. Drawing the rest from reference TRBV7-2 and TRBJ2-1, the complete variable domain is GAGVSQSPSNKVTEKGKDVELRCDPISGHTALYWYRQSLGQGLEFLIYFQGNSAPDKSGLPSDRFSAERTGGSVSTLTIQRTQQEDSAVYLCASSTWTSGRNEQFFGPGTRLTVL.

This clonotype was seen once. Written as DNA, the CDR3 is TGTGCCAGCAGCCAGGGACAGGGCTGGGAGCCCCAGCATTTT. Its translation: CASSQGQGWEPQHF. This chain connects TRBV3-1 to TRBJ1-5; 9 nucleotides align to TRBD1. V lost 3 bases, J lost 8 bases, and 5 bases stayed unmatched. The CDR3 contains 14 residues. Germline CDR1 LGHDT, CDR2 YNNKEL (reference sequence).